This T cell receptor beta chain emerged from a study of blood T cell repertoires in COVID-19. Study overall: Donors in the United States, Italy and Spain gave samples during acute or convalescent COVID-19.

The CDR3 is 14 residues long. Trimming took 1 base from V and 4 from J, leaving 12 bases between them. Germline loops: CDR1 SGHDT, CDR2 YYEEEE. Sequencing used immunoSEQ multiplex PCR; TCRdb keeps in-frame clones, though not all of them. The profile shows 300,000 or so clones, about 85% of them singletons. This clone was observed a single time. This clonotype was sampled from a woman aged 50 to 60 with active or convalescent COVID-19. The rearrangement joins TRBV5-6 to TRBJ2-7, with a weak D call TRBD2 (5 bases). Sequenced: peripheral blood. CDR3 region: CASSLLTRVYEQYF. CDR3 in DNA: TGTGCCAGCAGCTTGCTTACTAGAGTATACGAGCAGTACTTC. Together with reference TRBV5-6 and TRBJ2-7, the CDR3 gives the full variable domain: DAGVTQSPTHLIKTRGQQVTLRCSPKSGHDTVSWYQQALGQGPQFIFQYYEEEERQRGNFPDRFSGHQFPNYSSELNVNALLLGDSALYLCASSLLTRVYEQYFGPGTRLTVT.